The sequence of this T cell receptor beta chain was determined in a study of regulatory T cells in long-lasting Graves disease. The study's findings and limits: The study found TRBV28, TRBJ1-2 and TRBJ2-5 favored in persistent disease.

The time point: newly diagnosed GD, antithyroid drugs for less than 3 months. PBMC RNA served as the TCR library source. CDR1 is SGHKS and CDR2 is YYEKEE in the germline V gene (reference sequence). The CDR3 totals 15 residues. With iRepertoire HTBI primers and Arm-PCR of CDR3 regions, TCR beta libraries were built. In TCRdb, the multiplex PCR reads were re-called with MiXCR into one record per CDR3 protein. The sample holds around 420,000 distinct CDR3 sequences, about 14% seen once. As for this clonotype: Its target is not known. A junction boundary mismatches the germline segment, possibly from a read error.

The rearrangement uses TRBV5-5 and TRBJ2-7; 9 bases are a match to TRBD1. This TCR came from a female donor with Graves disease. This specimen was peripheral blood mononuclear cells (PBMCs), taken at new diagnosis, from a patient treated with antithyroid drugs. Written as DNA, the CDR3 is TGCGCCAGCAGCCTTCGGACAGGGGAGGCCTACGAGCAGTACTTC. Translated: CASSLRTGEAYEQYF.